Described below is a single T cell receptor (beta chain) sequence and its context. What it binds is unknown. RNA, once extracted, was reverse transcribed into cDNA for use as the sequencing template. Some clones are missing from TCRdb's copy, which holds only in-frame ones; the method was immunoSEQ multiplex PCR. The sample yields about 200,000 clones, more than 55% seen once. This entry belongs to a study of CD8+ T cells in alopecia areata. The study's findings and limits: In patients, TCRs were shared less clearly than in mice, and HLA may possibly be involved. Lesional tissue from the scalp (especially in alopecia totalis/universalis) showed higher clonality than normal scalp. Normal-skin resident alphabeta T cells also appear among scalp sample sequences.

Cell sorting on a FACSAria was used to separate CD4+ and CD8+ T cells from the PBMCs. This clonotype was sampled from a human donor in good health. The sequencing sample was made of CD8+ T cells sorted from blood.

DNA for the CDR3: TGTGCCCTTACGGGAGAGCAGTACTTC. Its protein product is CALTGEQYF. The chain combines TRBV6-1 with TRBJ2-7; D perhaps matches TRBD2 (5 bases). The V gene lost 11 bases and the J gene lost 7 bases, with 9 bases spanning the gap. Germline V gene sequence: CDR1 MNHNS, CDR2 SASEGT. This CDR3 has 9 amino acids.